This T cell receptor (beta chain) was recovered during a study of identical twins. TCRdb ran MiXCR on the 5' RACE reads and lists one entry per CDR3 protein. This sample has roughly 240,000 distinct CDR3 sequences, with 6.5% to 9% found just once. This clonotype was observed a handful of times. Its specificity is not known. Study-wide findings and caveats: Memory repertoires showed no such pattern, whereas abundant cord blood beta clonotypes carried fewer insertions. Twin sharing of out-of-frame TCR alpha was underestimated by models in monozygotic pairs.

Germline V gene lookup returns CDR1 SEHNR and CDR2 FQNEAQ (reference sequence). This CDR3 comprises 13 residues. V lost 0 bases and J lost 5, with 8 bases in between. The same data also went into a second study, on yellow fever vaccine responses in identical twins.

The specimen was CD8+ T cells sorted from blood. This clonotype originated in a woman in her late teens or twenties in good health. The chain has TRBV7-9 and TRBJ2-7; tentative D call: TRBD2 (6 bases). The DNA for the CDR3 is TGTGCCAGCAGCTTAGCCGGGGGAGACGAGCAGTACGTC. Translated, it gives CASSLAGGDEQYV.